Presented here are 22 T cell receptor beta chains from one specimen sequenced in a study of blood T cell repertoires in COVID-19. Produced via immunoSEQ multiplex PCR; TCRdb's table is partial and in-frame only. The repertoire has about 240,000 clones, approximately 80% of them found once; the top ten carry approximately 9.4%. Sequencing input: peripheral blood. The receptors derive from an elderly woman with acute or convalescent COVID-19.

The genes are TRBV2 and TRBJ1-6; TRBD1 agrees at 10 bases. CDR1 is SNHLY and CDR2 is FYNNEI in the germline V gene. CDR3 length: 15 residues. Trimming at V came to 1 base and at J to 10 bases, leaving 4 bases not matched to a gene. CDR3 DNA: TGTGCCAGCAGTGAAGGACAGGGGGCTGGGTCACCCCTCCACTTT. This sequence encodes CASSEGQGAGSPLHF.

This clone was observed once. The chain combines TRBV7-9 with TRBJ1-2; D perhaps matches TRBD1 (5 bases). The CDR3 has 14 amino acids. V lost 7 bases, J lost 0 bases, and 12 bases lay in between. Per germline, CDR1 SEHNR and CDR2 FQNEAQ (reference sequence). The CDR3 reads CASTQQEANYGYTF. CDR3 bases: TGTGCCAGCACCCAACAGGAAGCTAACTATGGCTACACCTTC.

This rearrangement joins TRBV2 to TRBJ1-2; D perhaps matches TRBD1 (5 bases). Trimming shortened V by 1 base and J by 5 bases, and 14 bases separated the two germline ends. The germline V gene encodes CDR1 SNHLY and CDR2 FYNNEI. The CDR3 is made up of 15 amino acids. CDR3 residues: CASSEGQGEVYGYTF. The CDR3 bases are TGTGCCAGCAGTGAAGGTCAGGGCGAGGTTTATGGCTACACCTTC.

Note on this clone: Distinct nucleotide sequences in the sample also encode this CDR3. This chain links TRBV29-1 with TRBJ2-2; TRBD2 matches 9 bases. Germline CDR1 is SQVTM and CDR2 is ANQGSEA. The CDR3 extends over 13 amino acids. V was pared by 7 bases and J by 8 bases, with 8 bases of the junction left unmatched. CDR3 nucleotides: TGCAGCGCCGGACTAGCGAGGGGGGGGGAGCTGTTTTTT. This codes for CSAGLARGGELFF.

The chain is built from TRBV6-1 and TRBJ2-1; TRBD2 aligns across 10 bases. Trimming removed 1 base from V and 3 bases from J; junction bases left unmatched: 6. The CDR3 contains 17 residues. Germline V gene lookup returns CDR1 MNHNS and CDR2 SASEGT. For the CDR3, the DNA is TGTGCCAGCAGTGAAGGGCCTAGCGGGGGATTCTACAATGAGCAGTTCTTC. This encodes CASSEGPSGGFYNEQFF.

J is TRBJ2-1 and V is TRBV7-8; 8 positions match TRBD2. The CDR3 has 15 amino acids. Germline loops: CDR1 SGHVS, CDR2 FQNEAQ. V shed 3 bases and J 4 bases; nucleotides not matched to a gene: 5. The CDR3 sequence: CASSLPGTRYNEQFF. CDR3 in DNA: TGTGCCAGCAGCTTGCCCGGGACTAGATACAATGAGCAGTTCTTC.

The V call is TRBV12-3 or TRBV12-4, the J call TRBJ1-1, with D unclear. The CDR3 has 12 amino acids. The V and J ends lost 3 bases and 4 bases respectively, with 6 bases between them. The CDR3 here is CASSLRSTEAFF. Written as DNA, the CDR3 is TGTGCCAGCAGTTTGAGATCCACTGAAGCTTTCTTT.

DNA of the CDR3: TGTGCCAGCAGTTACTCGACTCCTAGTTCTGGAAACACCATATATTTT. It translates to CASSYSTPSSGNTIYF. This chain joins TRBV6-5 and TRBJ1-3; D remains ambiguous. This CDR3 comprises 16 residues. V shed 0 bases and J shed 1 base, with 10 bases lying between them. The germline V gene has CDR1 MNHEY and CDR2 SVGAGI.

The CDR3 sequence: CASSLVGSSPNTGELFF. CDR3 in DNA: TGTGCCAGCTCCCTAGTAGGGAGTTCACCGAACACCGGGGAGCTGTTTTTT. The chain joins TRBV18 to TRBJ2-2, with D tentatively TRBD2 (5 bases). V was pared by 6 bases and J by 0 bases, with 17 bases between. The CDR3 covers 17 residues. Germline loops: CDR1 KGHSH, CDR2 LQKENI.

This rearrangement joins TRBV9 to TRBJ1-4; 9 nucleotides match TRBD1. The germline V gene encodes CDR1 SGDLS and CDR2 YYNGEE. The V and J ends lost 4 bases and 5 bases, in that order; junction bases with no gene match: 6. CDR3 length: 15 residues. Written as DNA, the CDR3 is TGTGCCAGCAGCCCCAAGGACAGGGGAAATGAAAAACTGTTTTTT. Translating gives CASSPKDRGNEKLFF.

The CDR3 region is CSVEDGGIRGYGYTF. The DNA of the CDR3 is TGCAGCGTTGAAGATGGGGGGATTAGGGGCTATGGCTACACCTTC. The rearrangement links TRBV29-1 to TRBJ1-2, with D perhaps matching TRBD1 (5 bases). The V gene's germline CDR1 is SQVTM and CDR2 ANQGSEA. CDR3 size: 15 residues. V shed 0 bases and J shed 4 bases, with 15 bases lying between them.

This chain links TRBV6-5 with TRBJ2-3; D is unclear. V lost 7 bases and J 0 bases, leaving 11 bases between the germline ends. The CDR3 has 14 amino acids. Germline CDR1 is MNHEY and CDR2 is SVGAGI. CDR3 sequence: CASTPGRSTDTQYF. CDR3 nucleotides: TGTGCCAGCACCCCGGGTAGAAGCACAGATACGCAGTATTTT.

This rearrangement joins TRBV29-1 to TRBJ2-1; possible D gene TRBD1, 5 bases. The germline CDR1 and CDR2 sequences are SQVTM and ANQGSEA. This CDR3 has 15 residues. The V gene lost 6 bases and the J gene lost 2 bases, with 17 bases spanning the gap. The CDR3 coding sequence is TGCAGCGTCCGAGCACCAGGGAATACCTACAATGAGCAGTTCTTC. Encoded protein: CSVRAPGNTYNEQFF.

The rearrangement links TRBV6-6 to TRBJ2-1; D is possibly TRBD2 (6 bases). This CDR3 is built from 15 residues. V lost 7 bases to trimming and J lost 3 bases, with 16 bases between them. Germline CDR1 is MNHNY and CDR2 is SVGAGI (reference sequence). DNA for the CDR3: TGTGCCAGCAACGGCCGGGGGACCGGCTACAATGAGCAGTTCTTC. Its translation is CASNGRGTGYNEQFF.

This rearrangement joins TRBV7-8 to TRBJ1-5; no clear D. Trimming took off 1 base at V and 7 bases at J, with 8 bases between the two ends. The CDR3 sequence is 13 residues long. The V gene's germline CDR1 is SGHVS and CDR2 FQNEAQ. The CDR3 is CASSLGEEQPQHF. CDR3 bases: TGTGCCAGCAGCTTAGGAGAGGAGCAGCCCCAGCATTTT.

The chain recombines TRBV6-5 with TRBJ2-5, with D perhaps matching TRBD1 (6 bases). The V gene's germline CDR1 is MNHEY and CDR2 SVGAGI. The CDR3 covers 15 residues. The V end lost 6 bases, the J end lost 4 bases, and 18 bases lay between the germline ends. In DNA form, the CDR3 reads TGTGCCAGCAGGAAATTAACAGGGATTCCAGAGACCCAGTACTTC. It yields the protein CASRKLTGIPETQYF.

V gene TRBV5-4 combines with J gene TRBJ2-2, with D perhaps matching TRBD2 (5 bases). Trimming removed 4 bases at V and 4 bases at J, with 17 bases between. The CDR3 has 16 amino acids. Germline V lookup: CDR1 SGHNT, CDR2 YYREEE (reference sequence). CDR3 amino acids: CASSPPNSGPTGELFF. The CDR3 DNA sequence: TGTGCCAGCAGCCCACCTAACAGCGGCCCCACCGGGGAGCTGTTTTTT.

This clone came up once. The chain links TRBV5-1 to TRBJ2-1; 10 nucleotides align to TRBD2. V shed 0 bases and J 8 bases; nucleotides not matched to a gene: 5. The CDR3 has 15 amino acids. Per the germline V gene, CDR1 is SGHRS and CDR2 is YFSETQ. CDR3 loop: CASSLVSGGFDEQFF. The CDR3 DNA reads TGCGCCAGCAGCTTGGTTAGCGGGGGGTTCGATGAGCAGTTCTTC.

The rearrangement links TRBV7-9 to TRBJ2-7; 9 nucleotides align to TRBD1. The CDR3 totals 15 residues. J gave up 2 bases and V 3 bases, and 5 bases lay outside the gene matches. Germline values: CDR1 SEHNR, CDR2 FQNEAQ (reference sequence). Written as DNA, the CDR3 is TGTGCCAGCAGCTTCCCGGGACAGGGCGCCTACGAGCAGTACTTC. It specifies CASSFPGQGAYEQYF.

This clone showed up just once. The chain joins TRBV5-1 to TRBJ1-2; tentatively, D is TRBD1 (5 bases). V was clipped by 3 bases and J by 4 bases, with 16 bases between them. CDR3 length: 15 residues. Germline V gene lookup returns CDR1 SGHRS and CDR2 YFSETQ. CDR3 amino acids: CASSSAGGIPYGYTF. CDR3 nucleotide sequence: TGCGCCAGCAGCTCGGCCGGGGGAATTCCCTATGGCTACACCTTC.

This clone was seen once. The V gene is TRBV14, the J gene TRBJ1-4, with D tentatively TRBD1 (6 bases). CDR3 length: 15 amino acids. V lost 2 bases, J lost 13 bases, and 20 bases lay in between. The germline V gene has CDR1 SGHDN and CDR2 FVKESK. CDR3 in DNA: TGTGCCAGCAGCCAAAGGGGGATTCCGAGGGACGGACTGTTTTTT. Translating it yields CASSQRGIPRDGLFF.

This sequence joins TRBV4-1 and TRBJ1-2; 8 nucleotides line up with TRBD1. CDR1 and CDR2 (germline): MGHRA, YSYEKL. V gave up 5 bases and J gave up 6 bases; unmatched junction bases: 17. The CDR3 loop spans 17 amino acids. This chain's CDR3 is CASSGGTGLLAWDGYTF. The CDR3 DNA is TGCGCCAGCAGCGGCGGGACAGGTCTGTTAGCGTGGGATGGCTACACCTTC.